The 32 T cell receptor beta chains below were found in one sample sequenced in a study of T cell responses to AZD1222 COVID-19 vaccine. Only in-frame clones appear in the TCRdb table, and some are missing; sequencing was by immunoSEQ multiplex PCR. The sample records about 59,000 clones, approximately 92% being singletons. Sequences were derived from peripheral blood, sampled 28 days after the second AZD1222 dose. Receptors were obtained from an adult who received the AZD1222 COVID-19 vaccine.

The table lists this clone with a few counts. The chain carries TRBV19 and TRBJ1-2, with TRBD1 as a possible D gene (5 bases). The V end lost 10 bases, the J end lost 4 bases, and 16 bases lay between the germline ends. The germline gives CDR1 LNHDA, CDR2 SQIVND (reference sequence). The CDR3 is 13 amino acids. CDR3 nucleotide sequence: TGTGCCACGGGGGTGAAGACTAGCTATGGCTACACCTTC. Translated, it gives CATGVKTSYGYTF.

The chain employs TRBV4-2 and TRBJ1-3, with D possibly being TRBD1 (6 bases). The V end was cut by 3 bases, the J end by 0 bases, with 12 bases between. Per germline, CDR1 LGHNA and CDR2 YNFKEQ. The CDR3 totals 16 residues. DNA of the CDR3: TGTGCCAGCAGCCATTTAGACAGGACCTCTGGAAACACCATATATTTT. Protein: CASSHLDRTSGNTIYF.

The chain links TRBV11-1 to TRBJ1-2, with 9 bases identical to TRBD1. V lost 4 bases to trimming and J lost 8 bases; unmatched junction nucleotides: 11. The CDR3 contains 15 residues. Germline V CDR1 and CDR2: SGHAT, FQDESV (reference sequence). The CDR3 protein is CASSSPGQGILGYTF. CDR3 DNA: TGTGCCAGCAGCTCTCCGGGACAGGGAATATTAGGCTACACCTTC. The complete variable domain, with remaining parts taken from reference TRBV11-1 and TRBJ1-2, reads EAEVAQSPRYKITEKSQAVAFWCDPISGHATLYWYRQILGQGPELLVQFQDESVVDDSQLPKDRFSAERLKGVDSTLKIQPAELGDSAMYLCASSSPGQGILGYTFGSGTRLTVV.

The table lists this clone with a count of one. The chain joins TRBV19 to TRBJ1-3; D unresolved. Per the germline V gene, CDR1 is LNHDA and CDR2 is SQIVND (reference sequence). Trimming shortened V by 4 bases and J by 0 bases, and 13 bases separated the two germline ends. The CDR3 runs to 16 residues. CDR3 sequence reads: CASSTSTTSSGNTIYF. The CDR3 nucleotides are TGTGCCAGTAGTACATCCACTACTTCCTCTGGAAACACCATATATTTT. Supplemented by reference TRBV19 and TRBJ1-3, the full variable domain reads DGGITQSPKYLFRKEGQNVTLSCEQNLNHDAMYWYRQDPGQGLRLIYYSQIVNDFQKGDIAEGYSVSREKKESFPLTVTSAQKNPTAFYLCASSTSTTSSGNTIYFGEGSWLTVV.

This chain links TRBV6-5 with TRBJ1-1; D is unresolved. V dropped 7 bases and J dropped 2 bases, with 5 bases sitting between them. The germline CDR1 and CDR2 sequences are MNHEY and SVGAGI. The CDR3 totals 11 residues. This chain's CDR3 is CASTKNTEAFF. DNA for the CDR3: TGTGCCAGCACCAAAAACACTGAAGCTTTCTTT.

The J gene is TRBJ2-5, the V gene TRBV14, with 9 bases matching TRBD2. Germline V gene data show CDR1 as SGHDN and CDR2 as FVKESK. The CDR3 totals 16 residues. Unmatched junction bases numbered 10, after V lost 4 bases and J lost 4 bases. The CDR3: CASSRSGTSRRETQYF. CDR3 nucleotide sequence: TGTGCCAGCAGCCGGAGTGGGACTAGCAGGCGAGAGACCCAGTACTTC.

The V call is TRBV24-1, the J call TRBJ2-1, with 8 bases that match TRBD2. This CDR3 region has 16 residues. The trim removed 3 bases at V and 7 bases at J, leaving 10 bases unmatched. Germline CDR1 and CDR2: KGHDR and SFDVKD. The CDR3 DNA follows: TGTGCCACCAGTGATAAACGGGAGGGCCTTATAAATGAGCAGTTCTTC. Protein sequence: CATSDKREGLINEQFF.

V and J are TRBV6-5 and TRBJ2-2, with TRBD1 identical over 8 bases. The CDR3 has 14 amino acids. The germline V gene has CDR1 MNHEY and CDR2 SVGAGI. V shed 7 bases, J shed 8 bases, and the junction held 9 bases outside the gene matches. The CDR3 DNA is TGTGCCAGCAAAGGGACAGGTGGTTTAGGGGAGCTGTTTTTT. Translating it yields CASKGTGGLGELFF.

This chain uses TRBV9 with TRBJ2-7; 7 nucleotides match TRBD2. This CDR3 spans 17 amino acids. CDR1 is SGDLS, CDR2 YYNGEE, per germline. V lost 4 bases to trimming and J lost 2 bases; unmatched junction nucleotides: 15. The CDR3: CASSPGWEGPRAYEQYF. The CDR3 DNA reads TGTGCCAGCAGCCCGGGCTGGGAGGGGCCCCGTGCCTACGAGCAGTACTTC.

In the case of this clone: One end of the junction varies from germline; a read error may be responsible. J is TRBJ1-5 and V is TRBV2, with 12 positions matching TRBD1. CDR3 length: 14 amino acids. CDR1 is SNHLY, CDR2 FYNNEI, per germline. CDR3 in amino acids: CASTGTGGNQPQHF. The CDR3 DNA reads TGTGCCAGCACCGGGACAGGGGGCAACCAGCCCCAGCATTTT.

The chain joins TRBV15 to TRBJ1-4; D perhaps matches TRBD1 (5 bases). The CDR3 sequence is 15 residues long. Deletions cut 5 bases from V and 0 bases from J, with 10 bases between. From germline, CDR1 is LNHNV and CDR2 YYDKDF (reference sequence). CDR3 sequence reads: CATSGEGSTNEKLFF. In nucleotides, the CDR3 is TGTGCCACCAGCGGCGAGGGGTCAACTAATGAAAAACTGTTTTTT.

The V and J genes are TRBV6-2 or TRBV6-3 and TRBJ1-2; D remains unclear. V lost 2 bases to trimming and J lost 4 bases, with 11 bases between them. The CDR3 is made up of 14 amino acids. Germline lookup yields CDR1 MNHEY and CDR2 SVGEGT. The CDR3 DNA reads TGTGCCAGCAGTTACGGGGTCTCAACCTATGGCTACACCTTC. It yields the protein CASSYGVSTYGYTF.

CDR3 residues: CASSPRRGGATEAFF. CDR3 nucleotide sequence: TGTGCCAGCTCACCCCGGAGGGGAGGGGCCACTGAAGCTTTCTTT. V and J are TRBV18 and TRBJ1-1; D is possibly TRBD1 (5 bases). The CDR3 runs 15 residues. The V end was cut by 3 bases, the J end by 4 bases, with 15 bases between. In germline, CDR1 is KGHSH, CDR2 LQKENI. Drawing the rest from reference TRBV18 and TRBJ1-1, the complete variable domain is NAGVMQNPRHLVRRRGQEARLRCSPMKGHSHVYWYRQLPEEGLKFMVYLQKENIIDESGMPKERFSAEFPKEGPSILRIQQVVRGDSAAYFCASSPRRGGATEAFFGQGTRLTVV.

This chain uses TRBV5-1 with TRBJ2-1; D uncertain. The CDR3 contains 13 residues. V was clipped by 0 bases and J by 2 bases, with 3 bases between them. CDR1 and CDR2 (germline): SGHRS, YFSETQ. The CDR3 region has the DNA TGCGCCAGCAGCTTGGGGACCTACAATGAGCAGTTCTTC. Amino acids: CASSLGTYNEQFF.

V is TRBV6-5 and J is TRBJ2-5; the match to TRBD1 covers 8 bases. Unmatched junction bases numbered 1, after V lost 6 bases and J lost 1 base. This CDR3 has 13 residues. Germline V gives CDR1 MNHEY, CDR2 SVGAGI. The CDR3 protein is CASRTGVQETQYF. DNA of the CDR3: TGTGCCAGCAGGACAGGGGTCCAAGAGACCCAGTACTTC.

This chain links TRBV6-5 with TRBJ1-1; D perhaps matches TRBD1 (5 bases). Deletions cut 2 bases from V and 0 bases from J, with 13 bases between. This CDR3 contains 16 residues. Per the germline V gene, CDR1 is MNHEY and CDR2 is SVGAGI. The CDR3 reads CASSYAGTVMNTEAFF. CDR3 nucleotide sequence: TGTGCCAGCAGTTACGCGGGGACGGTGATGAACACTGAAGCTTTCTTT.

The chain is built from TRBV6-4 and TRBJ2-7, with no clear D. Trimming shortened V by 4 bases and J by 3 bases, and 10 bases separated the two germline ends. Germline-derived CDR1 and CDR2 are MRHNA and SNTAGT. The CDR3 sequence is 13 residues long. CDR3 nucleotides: TGTGCCAGCAGTGTGGAACTGGGCTACGAGCAGTACTTC. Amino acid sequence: CASSVELGYEQYF.

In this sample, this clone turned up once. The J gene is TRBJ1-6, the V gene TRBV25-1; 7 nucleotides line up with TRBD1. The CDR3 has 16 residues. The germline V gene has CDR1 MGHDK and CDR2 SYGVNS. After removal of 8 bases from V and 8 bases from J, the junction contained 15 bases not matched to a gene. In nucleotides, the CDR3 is TGTGCCAGCCAACTGTTCGGAGGGGGCGGTGATTCACCCCTCCACTTT. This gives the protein CASQLFGGGGDSPLHF.

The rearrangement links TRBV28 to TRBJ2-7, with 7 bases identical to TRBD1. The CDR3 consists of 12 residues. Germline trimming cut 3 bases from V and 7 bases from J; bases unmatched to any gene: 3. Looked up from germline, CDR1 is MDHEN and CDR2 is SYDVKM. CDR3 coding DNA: TGTGCCAGCAGTTTGACAGGGTTTGAGCAGTACTTC. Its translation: CASSLTGFEQYF.

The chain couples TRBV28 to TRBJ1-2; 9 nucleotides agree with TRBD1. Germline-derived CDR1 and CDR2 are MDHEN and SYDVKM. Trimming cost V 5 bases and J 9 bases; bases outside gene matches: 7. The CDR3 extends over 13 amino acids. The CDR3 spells CASSPTGGNSYTF. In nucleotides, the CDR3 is TGTGCCAGCAGTCCTACAGGGGGCAATAGCTACACCTTC.

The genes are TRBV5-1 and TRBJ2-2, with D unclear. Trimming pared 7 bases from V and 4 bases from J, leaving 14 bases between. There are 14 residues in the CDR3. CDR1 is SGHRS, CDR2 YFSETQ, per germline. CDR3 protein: CASGVKQSTGELFF. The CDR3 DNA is TGCGCCAGCGGAGTGAAACAGAGCACCGGGGAGCTGTTTTTT.

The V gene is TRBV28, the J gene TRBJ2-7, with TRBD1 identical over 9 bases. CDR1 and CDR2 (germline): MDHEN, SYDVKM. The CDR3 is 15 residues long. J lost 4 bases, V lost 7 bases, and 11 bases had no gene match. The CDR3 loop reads CASKSEGTGLYEQYF. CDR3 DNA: TGTGCCAGCAAGTCAGAGGGGACAGGGCTATACGAGCAGTACTTC.

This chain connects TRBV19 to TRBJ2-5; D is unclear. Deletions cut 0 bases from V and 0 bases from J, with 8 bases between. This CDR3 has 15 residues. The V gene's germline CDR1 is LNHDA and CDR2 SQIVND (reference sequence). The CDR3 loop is CASSIDLRNQETQYF. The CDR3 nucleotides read TGTGCCAGTAGTATAGATCTCCGGAACCAAGAGACCCAGTACTTC.

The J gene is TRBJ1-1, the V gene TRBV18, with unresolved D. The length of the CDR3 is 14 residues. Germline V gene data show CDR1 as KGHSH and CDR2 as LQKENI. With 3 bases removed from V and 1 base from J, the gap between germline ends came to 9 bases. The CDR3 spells CASSPSTPNTEAFF. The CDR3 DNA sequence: TGTGCCAGCTCACCTTCGACACCGAACACTGAAGCTTTCTTT.

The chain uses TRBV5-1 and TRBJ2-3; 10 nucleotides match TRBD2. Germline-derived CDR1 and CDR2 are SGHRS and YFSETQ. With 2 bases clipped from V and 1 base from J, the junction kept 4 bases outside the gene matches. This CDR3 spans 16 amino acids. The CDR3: CASSFVTSGGTDTQYF. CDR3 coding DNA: TGCGCCAGCAGCTTTGTCACTAGCGGGGGCACAGATACGCAGTATTTT. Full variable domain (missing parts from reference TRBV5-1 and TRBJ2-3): KAGVTQTPRYLIKTRGQQVTLSCSPISGHRSVSWYQQTPGQGLQFLFEYFSETQRNKGNFPGRFSGRQFSNSRSEMNVSTLELGDSALYLCASSFVTSGGTDTQYFGPGTRLTVL.

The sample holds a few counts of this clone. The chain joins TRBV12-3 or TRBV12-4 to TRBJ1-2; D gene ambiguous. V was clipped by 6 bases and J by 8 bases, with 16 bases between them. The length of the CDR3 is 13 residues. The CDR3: CASSERRVWGYTF. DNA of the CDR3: TGTGCCAGCAGCGAACGGCGGGTGTGGGGCTACACCTTC.

The CDR3 reads CASSPETGSTGELFF. CDR3 nucleotides: TGTGCCAGCTCACCAGAGACAGGGAGCACCGGGGAGCTGTTTTTT. The chain joins TRBV18 to TRBJ2-2; TRBD1 matches at 7 bases. J was trimmed by 4 bases and V by 2 bases; bases with no gene match: 4. The CDR3 runs to 15 residues. Germline V gives CDR1 KGHSH, CDR2 LQKENI. Full variable domain (rest looked up from reference TRBV18 and TRBJ2-2): NAGVMQNPRHLVRRRGQEARLRCSPMKGHSHVYWYRQLPEEGLKFMVYLQKENIIDESGMPKERFSAEFPKEGPSILRIQQVVRGDSAAYFCASSPETGSTGELFFGEGSRLTVL.

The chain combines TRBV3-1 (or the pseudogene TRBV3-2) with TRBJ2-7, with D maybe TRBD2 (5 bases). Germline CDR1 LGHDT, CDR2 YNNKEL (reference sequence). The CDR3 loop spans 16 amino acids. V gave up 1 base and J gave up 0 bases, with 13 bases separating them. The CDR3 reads CASSQGGRRNSYEQYF. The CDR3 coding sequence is TGTGCCAGCAGCCAAGGAGGGAGACGAAACTCCTACGAGCAGTACTTC.

The CDR3 DNA follows: TGTGCCAGCAGCTTATATGACTCTGAAGCTTTCTTT. Protein product: CASSLYDSEAFF. The rearrangement uses TRBV7-6 and TRBJ1-1; D call uncertain. The CDR3 has 12 amino acids. The germline V gene has CDR1 SGHVS and CDR2 FNYEAQ. V gave up 2 bases and J gave up 6 bases, with 7 bases separating them.

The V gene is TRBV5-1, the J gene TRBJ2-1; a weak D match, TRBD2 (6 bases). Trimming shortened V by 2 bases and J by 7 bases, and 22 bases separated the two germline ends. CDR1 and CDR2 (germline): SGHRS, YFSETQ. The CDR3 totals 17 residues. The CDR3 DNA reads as TGCGCCAGCAGCTTAGGGAGATGGAGGGCCCGTGATAATGAGCAGTTCTTC. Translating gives CASSLGRWRARDNEQFF.

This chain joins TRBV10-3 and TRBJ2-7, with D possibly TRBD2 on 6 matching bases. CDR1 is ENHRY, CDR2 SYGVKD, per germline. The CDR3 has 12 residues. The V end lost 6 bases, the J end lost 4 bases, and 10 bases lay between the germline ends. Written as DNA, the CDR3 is TGTGCCATCAGGGGGACTGGGTACGAGCAGTACTTC. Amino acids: CAIRGTGYEQYF.

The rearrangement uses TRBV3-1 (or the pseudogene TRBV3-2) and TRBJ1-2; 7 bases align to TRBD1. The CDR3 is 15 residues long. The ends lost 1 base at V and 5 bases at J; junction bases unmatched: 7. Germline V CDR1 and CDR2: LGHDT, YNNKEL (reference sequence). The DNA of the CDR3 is TGTGCCAGCAGCCAAGGTAGCAGGGGGGTTTATGGCTACACCTTC. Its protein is CASSQGSRGVYGYTF.